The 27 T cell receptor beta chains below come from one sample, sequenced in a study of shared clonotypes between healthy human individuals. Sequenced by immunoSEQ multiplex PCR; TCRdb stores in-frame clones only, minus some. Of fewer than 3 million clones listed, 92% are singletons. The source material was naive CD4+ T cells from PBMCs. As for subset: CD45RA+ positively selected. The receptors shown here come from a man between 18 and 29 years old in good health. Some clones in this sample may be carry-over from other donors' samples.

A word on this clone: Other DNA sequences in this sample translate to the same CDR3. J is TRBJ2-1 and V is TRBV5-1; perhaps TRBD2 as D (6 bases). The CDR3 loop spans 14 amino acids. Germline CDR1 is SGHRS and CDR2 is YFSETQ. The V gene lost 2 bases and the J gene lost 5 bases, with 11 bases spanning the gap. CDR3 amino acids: CASSLGGTHNEQFF. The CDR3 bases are TGCGCCAGCAGCTTAGGAGGGACCCACAATGAGCAGTTCTTC.

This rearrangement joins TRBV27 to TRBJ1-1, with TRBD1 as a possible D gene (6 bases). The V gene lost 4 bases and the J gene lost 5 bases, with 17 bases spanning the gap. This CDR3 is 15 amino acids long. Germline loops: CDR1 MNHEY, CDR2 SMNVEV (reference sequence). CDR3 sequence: CASSSRGRIRTEAFF. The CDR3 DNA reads TGTGCCAGCAGTTCACGGGGGCGCATAAGGACTGAAGCTTTCTTT.

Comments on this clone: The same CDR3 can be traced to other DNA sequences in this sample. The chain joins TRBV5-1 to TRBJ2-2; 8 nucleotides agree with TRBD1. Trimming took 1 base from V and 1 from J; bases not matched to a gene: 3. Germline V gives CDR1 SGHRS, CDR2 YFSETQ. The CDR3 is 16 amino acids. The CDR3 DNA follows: TGCGCCAGCAGCTTGACTGGGACAGGGAACACCGGGGAGCTGTTTTTT. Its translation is CASSLTGTGNTGELFF.

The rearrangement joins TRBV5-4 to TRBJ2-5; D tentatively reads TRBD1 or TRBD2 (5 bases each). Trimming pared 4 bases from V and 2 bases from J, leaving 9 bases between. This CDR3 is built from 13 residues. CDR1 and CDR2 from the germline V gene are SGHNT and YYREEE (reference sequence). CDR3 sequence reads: CASSPWGQETQYF. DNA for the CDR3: TGTGCCAGCAGCCCCTGGGGGCAAGAGACCCAGTACTTC.

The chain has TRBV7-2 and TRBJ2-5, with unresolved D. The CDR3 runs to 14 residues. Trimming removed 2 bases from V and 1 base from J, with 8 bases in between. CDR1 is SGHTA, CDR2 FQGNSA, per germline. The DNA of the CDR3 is TGTGCCAGCAGCTTAACCCGGGTCCAAGAGACCCAGTACTTC. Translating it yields CASSLTRVQETQYF.

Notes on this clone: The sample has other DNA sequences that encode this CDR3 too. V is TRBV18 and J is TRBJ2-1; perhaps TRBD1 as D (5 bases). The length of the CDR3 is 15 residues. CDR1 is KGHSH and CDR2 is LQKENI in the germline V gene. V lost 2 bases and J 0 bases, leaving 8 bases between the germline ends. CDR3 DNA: TGTGCCAGCTCACCAACAGGACCCTCCTACAATGAGCAGTTCTTC. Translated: CASSPTGPSYNEQFF.

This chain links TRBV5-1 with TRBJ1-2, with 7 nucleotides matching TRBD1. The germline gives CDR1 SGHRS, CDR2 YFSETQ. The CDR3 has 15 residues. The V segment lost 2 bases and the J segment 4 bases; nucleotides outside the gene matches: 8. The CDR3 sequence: CASSFTAGTAYGYTF. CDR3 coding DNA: TGCGCCAGCAGCTTCACCGCCGGGACAGCCTATGGCTACACCTTC.

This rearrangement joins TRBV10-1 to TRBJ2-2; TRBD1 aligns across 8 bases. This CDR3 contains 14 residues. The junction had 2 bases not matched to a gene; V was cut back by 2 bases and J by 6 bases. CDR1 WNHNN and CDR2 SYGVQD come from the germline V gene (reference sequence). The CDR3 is CASSEGQGPGELFF. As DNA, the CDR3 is TGCGCCAGCAGTGAGGGACAGGGTCCCGGGGAGCTGTTTTTT.

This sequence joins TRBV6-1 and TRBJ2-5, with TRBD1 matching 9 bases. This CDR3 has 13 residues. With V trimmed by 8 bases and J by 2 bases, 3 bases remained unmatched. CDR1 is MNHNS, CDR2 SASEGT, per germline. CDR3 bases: TGTGCCAGCGGACAGGGGCTACAAGAGACCCAGTACTTC. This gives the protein CASGQGLQETQYF.

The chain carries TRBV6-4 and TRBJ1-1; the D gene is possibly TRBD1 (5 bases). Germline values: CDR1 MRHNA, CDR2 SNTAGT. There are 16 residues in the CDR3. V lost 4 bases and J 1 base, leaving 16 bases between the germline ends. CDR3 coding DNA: TGTGCCAGCAGTGGTCCCGGGACGGATTCGAACACTGAAGCTTTCTTT. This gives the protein CASSGPGTDSNTEAFF.

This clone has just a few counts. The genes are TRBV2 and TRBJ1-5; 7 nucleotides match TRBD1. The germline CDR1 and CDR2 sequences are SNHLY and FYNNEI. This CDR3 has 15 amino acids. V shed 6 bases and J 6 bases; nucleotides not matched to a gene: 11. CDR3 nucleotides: TGTGCCAGCAGCCCAGAGGGGGCGAGCGGTCAGCCCCAGCATTTT. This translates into CASSPEGASGQPQHF.

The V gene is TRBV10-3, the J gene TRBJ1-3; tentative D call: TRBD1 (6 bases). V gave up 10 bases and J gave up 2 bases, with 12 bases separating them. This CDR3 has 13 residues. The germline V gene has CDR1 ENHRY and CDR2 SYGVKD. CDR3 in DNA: TGTGCCACGGCAAGGACAGCTGGAAACACCATATATTTT. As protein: CATARTAGNTIYF.

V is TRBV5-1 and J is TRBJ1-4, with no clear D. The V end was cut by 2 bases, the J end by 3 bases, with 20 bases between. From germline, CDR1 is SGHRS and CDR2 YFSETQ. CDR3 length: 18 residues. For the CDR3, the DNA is TGCGCCAGCAGCTTAGGTCGAAGTGGGCAATCAGCTAATGAAAAACTGTTTTTT. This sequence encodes CASSLGRSGQSANEKLFF.

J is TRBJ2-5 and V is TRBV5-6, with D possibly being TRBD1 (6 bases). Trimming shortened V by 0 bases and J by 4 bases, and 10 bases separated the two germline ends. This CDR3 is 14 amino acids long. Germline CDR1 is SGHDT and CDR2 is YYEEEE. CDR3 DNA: TGTGCCAGCAGCTTGGTCCAGGGGCCAGAGACCCAGTACTTC. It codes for CASSLVQGPETQYF.

The chain's CDR3 is CASSSTVDTQYF. The CDR3 nucleotides are TGTGCCAGCAGCTCGACAGTAGATACGCAGTATTTT. This chain uses TRBV11-3 with TRBJ2-3; tentatively, D is TRBD1 (5 bases). Looked up from germline, CDR1 is SGHNT and CDR2 is YENEEA. The CDR3 has 12 amino acids. V dropped 4 bases and J dropped 5 bases, with 7 bases sitting between them.

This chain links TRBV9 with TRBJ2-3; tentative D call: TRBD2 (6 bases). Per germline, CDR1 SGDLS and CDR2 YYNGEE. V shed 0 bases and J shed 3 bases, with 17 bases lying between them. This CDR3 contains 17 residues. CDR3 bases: TGTGCCAGCAGCGTAGCCACGTCGCGGGGCGGGACAGATACGCAGTATTTT. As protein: CASSVATSRGGTDTQYF.

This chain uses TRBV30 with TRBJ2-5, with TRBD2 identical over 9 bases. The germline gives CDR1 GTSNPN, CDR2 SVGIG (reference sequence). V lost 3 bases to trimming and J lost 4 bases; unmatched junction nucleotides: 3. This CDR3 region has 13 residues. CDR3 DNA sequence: TGTGCCTGGAGCTCGGGACTAGCAGAGACCCAGTACTTC. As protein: CAWSSGLAETQYF.

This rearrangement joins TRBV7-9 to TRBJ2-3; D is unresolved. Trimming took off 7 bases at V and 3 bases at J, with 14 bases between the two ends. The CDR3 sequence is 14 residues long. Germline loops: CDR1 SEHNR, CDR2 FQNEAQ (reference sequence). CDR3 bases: TGTGCCAGCACCCCTTGGCGGCTAACAGATACGCAGTATTTT. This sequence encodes CASTPWRLTDTQYF.

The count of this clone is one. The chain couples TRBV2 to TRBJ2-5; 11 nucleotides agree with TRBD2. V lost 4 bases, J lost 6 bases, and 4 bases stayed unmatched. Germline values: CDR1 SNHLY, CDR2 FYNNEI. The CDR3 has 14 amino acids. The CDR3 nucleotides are TGTGCCAGCAGTGCGACTAGCGGGGTCCAGACCCAGTACTTC. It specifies CASSATSGVQTQYF. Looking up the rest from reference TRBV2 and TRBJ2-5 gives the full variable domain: EPEVTQTPSHQVTQMGQEVILRCVPISNHLYFYWYRQILGQKVEFLVSFYNNEISEKSEIFDDQFSVERPDGSNFTLKIRSTKLEDSAMYFCASSATSGVQTQYFGPGTRLLVL.

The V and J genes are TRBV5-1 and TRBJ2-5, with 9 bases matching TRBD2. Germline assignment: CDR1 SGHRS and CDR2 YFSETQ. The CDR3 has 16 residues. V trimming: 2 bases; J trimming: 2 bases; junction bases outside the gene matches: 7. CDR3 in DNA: TGCGCCAGCAGCTTTTTGACTAGCGGATTTCAAGAGACCCAGTACTTC. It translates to CASSFLTSGFQETQYF.

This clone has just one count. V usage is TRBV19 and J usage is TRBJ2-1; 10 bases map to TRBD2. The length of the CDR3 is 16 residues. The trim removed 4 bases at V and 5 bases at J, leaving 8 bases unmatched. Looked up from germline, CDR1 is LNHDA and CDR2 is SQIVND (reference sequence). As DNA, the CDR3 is TGTGCCAGTAGTAACCCCGGGACTAGCGAGAACAATGAGCAGTTCTTC. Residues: CASSNPGTSENNEQFF.

CDR3 DNA: TGTGCCAGCAGCTTGGGGGGAGGAAACACCATATATTTT. Amino acid sequence: CASSLGGGNTIYF. The genes are TRBV5-8 and TRBJ1-3; no clear D gene. The germline V gene encodes CDR1 SGHTS and CDR2 YDEGEE. The CDR3 length is 13 residues. The V end was cut by 0 bases, the J end by 4 bases, with 5 bases between. The variable domain in full, with the rest retrieved from reference TRBV5-8 and TRBJ1-3, is EAGVTQSPTHLIKTRGQQATLRCSPISGHTSVYWYQQALGLGLQFLLWYDEGEERNRGNFPPRFSGRQFPNYSSELNVNALELEDSALYLCASSLGGGNTIYFGEGSWLTVV.

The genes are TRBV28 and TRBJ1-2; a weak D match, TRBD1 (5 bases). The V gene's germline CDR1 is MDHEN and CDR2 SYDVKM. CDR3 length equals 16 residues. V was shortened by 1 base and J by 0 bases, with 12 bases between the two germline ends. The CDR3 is CASSLLDTFSNYGYTF. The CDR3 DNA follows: TGTGCCAGCAGTTTATTGGACACTTTCTCTAACTATGGCTACACCTTC.

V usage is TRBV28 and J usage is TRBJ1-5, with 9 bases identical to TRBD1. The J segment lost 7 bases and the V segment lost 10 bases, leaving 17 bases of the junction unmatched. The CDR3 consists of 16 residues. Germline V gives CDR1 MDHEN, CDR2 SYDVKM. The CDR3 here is CATSSPGDRVEQPQHF. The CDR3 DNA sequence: TGTGCCACTTCTTCACCGGGGGACAGGGTCGAGCAGCCCCAGCATTTT.

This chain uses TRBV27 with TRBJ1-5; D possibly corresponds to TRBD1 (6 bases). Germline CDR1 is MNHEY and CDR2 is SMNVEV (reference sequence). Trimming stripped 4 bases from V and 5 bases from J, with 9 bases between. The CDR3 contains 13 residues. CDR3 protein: CASSSGQYQPQHF. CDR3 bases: TGTGCCAGCAGTTCAGGACAGTATCAGCCCCAGCATTTT.

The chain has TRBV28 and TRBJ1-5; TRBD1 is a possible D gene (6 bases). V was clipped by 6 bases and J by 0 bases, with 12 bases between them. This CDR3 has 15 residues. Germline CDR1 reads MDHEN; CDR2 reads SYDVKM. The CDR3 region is CASRPYRDSNQPQHF. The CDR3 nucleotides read TGTGCCAGCAGACCCTACAGGGATAGCAATCAGCCCCAGCATTTT.

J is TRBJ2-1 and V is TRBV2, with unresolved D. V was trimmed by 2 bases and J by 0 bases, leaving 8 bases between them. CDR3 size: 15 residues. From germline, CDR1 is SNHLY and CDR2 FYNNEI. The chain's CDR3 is CASSEFSSSYNEQFF. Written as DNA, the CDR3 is TGTGCCAGCAGTGAATTCAGTAGCTCCTACAATGAGCAGTTCTTC.